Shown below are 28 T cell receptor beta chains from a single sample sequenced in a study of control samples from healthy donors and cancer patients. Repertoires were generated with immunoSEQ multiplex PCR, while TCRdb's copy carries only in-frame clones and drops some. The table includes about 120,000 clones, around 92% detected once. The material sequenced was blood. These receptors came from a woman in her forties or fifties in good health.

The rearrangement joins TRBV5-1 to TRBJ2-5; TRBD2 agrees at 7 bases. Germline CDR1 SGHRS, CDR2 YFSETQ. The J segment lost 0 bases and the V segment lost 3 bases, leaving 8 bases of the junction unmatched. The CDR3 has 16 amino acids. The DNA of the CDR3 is TGCGCCAGCAGCTCCTCGGGACTACCGTACCAAGAGACCCAGTACTTC. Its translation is CASSSSGLPYQETQYF.

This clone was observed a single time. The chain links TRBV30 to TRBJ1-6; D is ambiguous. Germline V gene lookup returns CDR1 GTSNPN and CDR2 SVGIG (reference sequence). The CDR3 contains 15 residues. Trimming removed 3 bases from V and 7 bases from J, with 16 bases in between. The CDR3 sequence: CAWRASRLTNSPLHF. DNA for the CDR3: TGTGCCTGGAGGGCCTCCAGGTTAACCAATTCACCCCTCCACTTT. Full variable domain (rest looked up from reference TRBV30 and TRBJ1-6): SQTIHQWPATLVQPVGSPLSLECTVEGTSNPNLYWYRQAAGRGLQLLFYSVGIGQISSEVPQNLSASRPQDRQFILSSKKLLLSDSGFYLCAWRASRLTNSPLHFGNGTRLTVT.

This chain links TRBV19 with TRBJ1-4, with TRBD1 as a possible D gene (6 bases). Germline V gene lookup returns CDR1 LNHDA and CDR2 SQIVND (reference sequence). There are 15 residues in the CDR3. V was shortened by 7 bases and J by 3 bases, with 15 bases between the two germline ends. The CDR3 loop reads CASNPTGPANEKLFF. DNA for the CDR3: TGTGCCAGTAATCCAACAGGGCCGGCTAATGAAAAACTGTTTTTT.

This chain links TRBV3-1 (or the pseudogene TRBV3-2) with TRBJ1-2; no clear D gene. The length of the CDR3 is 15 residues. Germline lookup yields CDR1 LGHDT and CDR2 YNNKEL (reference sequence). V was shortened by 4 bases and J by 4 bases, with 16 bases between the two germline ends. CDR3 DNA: TGTGCCAGCAGCCCACCTATCCCCGGCGGCTATGGCTACACCTTC. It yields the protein CASSPPIPGGYGYTF.

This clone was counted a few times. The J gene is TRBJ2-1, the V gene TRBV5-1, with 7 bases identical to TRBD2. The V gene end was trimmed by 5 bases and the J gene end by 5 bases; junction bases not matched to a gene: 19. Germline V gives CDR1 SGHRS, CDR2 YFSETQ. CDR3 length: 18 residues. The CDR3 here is CASSFVQGGLAEDNEQFF. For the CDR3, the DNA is TGCGCCAGCAGTTTTGTGCAGGGTGGGCTAGCGGAGGACAATGAGCAGTTCTTC. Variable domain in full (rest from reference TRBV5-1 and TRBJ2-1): KAGVTQTPRYLIKTRGQQVTLSCSPISGHRSVSWYQQTPGQGLQFLFEYFSETQRNKGNFPGRFSGRQFSNSRSEMNVSTLELGDSALYLCASSFVQGGLAEDNEQFFGPGTRLTVL.

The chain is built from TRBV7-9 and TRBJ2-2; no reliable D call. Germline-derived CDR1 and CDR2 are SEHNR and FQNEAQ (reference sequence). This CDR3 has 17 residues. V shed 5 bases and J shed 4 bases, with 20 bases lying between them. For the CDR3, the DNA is TGTGCCAGCAGCCTCCGGCTGGGGAAGACGGTCACCGGGGAGCTGTTTTTT. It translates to CASSLRLGKTVTGELFF.

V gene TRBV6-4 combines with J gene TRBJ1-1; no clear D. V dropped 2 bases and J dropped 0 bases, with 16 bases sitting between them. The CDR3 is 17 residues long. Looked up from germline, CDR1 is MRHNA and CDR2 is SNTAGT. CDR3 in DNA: TGTGCCAGCAGTGACGAATTCTCTTGGCCGATGAACACTGAAGCTTTCTTT. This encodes CASSDEFSWPMNTEAFF.

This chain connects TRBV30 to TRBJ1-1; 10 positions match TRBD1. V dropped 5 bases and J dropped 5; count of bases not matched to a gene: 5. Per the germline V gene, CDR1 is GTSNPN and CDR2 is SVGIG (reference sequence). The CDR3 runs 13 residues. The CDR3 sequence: CAWVTGGVTEAFF. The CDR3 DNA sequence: TGTGCCTGGGTGACAGGGGGCGTAACTGAAGCTTTCTTT. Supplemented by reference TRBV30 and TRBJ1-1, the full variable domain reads SQTIHQWPATLVQPVGSPLSLECTVEGTSNPNLYWYRQAAGRGLQLLFYSVGIGQISSEVPQNLSASRPQDRQFILSSKKLLLSDSGFYLCAWVTGGVTEAFFGQGTRLTVV.

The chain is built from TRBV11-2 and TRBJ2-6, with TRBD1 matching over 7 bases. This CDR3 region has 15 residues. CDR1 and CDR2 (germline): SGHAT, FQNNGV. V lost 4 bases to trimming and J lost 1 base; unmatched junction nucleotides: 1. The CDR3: CASSYRGSGANVLTF. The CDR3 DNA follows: TGTGCCAGCAGCTACAGGGGTTCTGGGGCCAACGTCCTGACTTTC.

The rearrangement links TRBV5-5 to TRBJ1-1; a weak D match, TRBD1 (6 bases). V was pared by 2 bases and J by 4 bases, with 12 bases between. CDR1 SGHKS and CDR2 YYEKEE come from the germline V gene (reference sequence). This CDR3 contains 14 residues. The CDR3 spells CASSFGGWGTEAFF. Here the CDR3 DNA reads TGTGCCAGCAGCTTCGGGGGCTGGGGCACTGAAGCTTTCTTT.

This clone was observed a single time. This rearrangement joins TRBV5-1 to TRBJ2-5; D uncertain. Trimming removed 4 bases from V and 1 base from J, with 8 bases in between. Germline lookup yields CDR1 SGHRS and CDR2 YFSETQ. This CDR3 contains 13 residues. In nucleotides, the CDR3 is TGCGCCAGCAGCCCACTGTCCCAAGAGACCCAGTACTTC. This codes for CASSPLSQETQYF.

CDR3 amino acids: CASSYSTGYEQYF. The CDR3 region has the DNA TGTGCCAGCAGTTACTCGACAGGGTACGAGCAGTACTTC. The V and J genes are TRBV6-6 and TRBJ2-7; 7 bases fit TRBD1. The CDR3 loop spans 13 amino acids. V lost 0 bases and J lost 4; bases outside the gene matches: 0. CDR1 and CDR2 from the germline V gene are MNHNY and SVGAGI (reference sequence).

The CDR3 nucleotides read TGTGCCAGCAGCCTCCAGGGCAATTCACCCCTCCACTTT. Translation: CASSLQGNSPLHF. The chain is built from TRBV3-1 (or the pseudogene TRBV3-2) and TRBJ1-6; D is possibly TRBD1 (5 bases). Germline V gene sequence: CDR1 LGHDT, CDR2 YNNKEL (reference sequence). The CDR3 has 13 amino acids. The ends were cut back, 4 bases at V and 7 bases at J, with 8 bases in the middle.

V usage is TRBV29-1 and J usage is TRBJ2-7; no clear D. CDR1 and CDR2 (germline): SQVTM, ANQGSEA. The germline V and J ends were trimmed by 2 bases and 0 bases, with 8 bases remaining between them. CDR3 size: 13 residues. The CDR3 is CSVEKTGSYEQYF. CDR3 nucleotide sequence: TGCAGCGTTGAAAAGACGGGCTCCTACGAGCAGTACTTC.

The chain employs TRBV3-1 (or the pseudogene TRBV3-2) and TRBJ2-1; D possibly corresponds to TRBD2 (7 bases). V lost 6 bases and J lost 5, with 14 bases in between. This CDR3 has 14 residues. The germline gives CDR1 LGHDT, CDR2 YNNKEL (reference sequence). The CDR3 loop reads CASSRRGADNEQFF. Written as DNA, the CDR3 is TGTGCCAGCAGTCGCCGGGGGGCGGACAATGAGCAGTTCTTC.

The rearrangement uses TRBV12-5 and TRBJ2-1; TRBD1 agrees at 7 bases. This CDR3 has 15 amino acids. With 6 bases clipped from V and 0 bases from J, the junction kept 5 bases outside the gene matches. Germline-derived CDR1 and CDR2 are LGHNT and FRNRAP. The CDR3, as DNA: TGTGCTAGTGGCCGACAGGGCCTCTCCTACAATGAGCAGTTCTTC. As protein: CASGRQGLSYNEQFF.

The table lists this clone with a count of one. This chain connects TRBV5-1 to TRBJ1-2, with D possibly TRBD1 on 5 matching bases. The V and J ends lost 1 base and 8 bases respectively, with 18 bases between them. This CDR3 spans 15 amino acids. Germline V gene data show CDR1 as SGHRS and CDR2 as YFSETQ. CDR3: CASSLSPGTAGGYTF. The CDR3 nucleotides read TGCGCCAGCAGCTTGTCTCCAGGGACGGCGGGGGGCTACACCTTC.

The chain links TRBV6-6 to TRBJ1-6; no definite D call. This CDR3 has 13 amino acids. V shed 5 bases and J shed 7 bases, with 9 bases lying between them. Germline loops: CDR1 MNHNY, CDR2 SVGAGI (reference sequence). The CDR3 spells CASSPPPNSPLHF. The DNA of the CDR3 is TGTGCCAGCAGTCCACCCCCCAATTCACCCCTCCACTTT.

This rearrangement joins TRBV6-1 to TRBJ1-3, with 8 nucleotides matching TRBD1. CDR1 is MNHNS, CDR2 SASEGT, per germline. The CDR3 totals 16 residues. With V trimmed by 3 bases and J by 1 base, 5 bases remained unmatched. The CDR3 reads CASSEMDRVSGNTIYF. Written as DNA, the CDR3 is TGTGCCAGCAGTGAGATGGACAGGGTATCTGGAAACACCATATATTTT.

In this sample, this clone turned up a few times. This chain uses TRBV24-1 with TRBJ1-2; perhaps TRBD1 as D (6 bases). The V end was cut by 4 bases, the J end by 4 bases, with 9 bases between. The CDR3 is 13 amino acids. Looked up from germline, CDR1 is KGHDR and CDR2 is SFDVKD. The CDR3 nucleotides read TGTGCCACCAGTGAATCAGGGGTCTATGGCTACACCTTC. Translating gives CATSESGVYGYTF.

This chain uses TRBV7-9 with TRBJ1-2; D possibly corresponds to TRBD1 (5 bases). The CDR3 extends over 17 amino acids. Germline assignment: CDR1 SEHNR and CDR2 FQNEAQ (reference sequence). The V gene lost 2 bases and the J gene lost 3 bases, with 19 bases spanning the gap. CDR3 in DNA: TGTGCCAGCAGCTTACGGAGCGGTGGGGGAGCGGACTATGGCTACACCTTC. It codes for CASSLRSGGGADYGYTF.

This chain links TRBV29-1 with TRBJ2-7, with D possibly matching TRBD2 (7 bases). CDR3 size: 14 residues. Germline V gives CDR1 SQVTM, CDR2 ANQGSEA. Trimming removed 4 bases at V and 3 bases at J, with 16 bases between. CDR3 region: CSVAVGGPFYEQYF. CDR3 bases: TGCAGCGTTGCGGTCGGGGGGCCCTTCTACGAGCAGTACTTC.

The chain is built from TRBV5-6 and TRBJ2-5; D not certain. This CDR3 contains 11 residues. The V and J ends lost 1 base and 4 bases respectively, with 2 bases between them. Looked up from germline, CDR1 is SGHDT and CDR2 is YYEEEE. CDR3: CASSLRETQYF. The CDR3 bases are TGTGCCAGCAGCTTGAGAGAGACCCAGTACTTC.

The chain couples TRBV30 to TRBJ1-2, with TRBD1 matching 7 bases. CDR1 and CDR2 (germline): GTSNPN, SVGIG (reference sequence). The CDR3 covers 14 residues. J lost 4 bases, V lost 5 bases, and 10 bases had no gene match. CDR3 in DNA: TGTGCCTGGGAGTCCGTGGGACAGCCCTATGGCTACACCTTC. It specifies CAWESVGQPYGYTF.

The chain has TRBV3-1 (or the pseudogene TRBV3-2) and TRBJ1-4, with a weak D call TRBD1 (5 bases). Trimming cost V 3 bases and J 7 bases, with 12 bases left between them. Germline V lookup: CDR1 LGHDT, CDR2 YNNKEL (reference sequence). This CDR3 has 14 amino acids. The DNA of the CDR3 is TGTGCCAGCAGCCATCCTGGGGCCGGTGAAAAACTGTTTTTT. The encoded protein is CASSHPGAGEKLFF.

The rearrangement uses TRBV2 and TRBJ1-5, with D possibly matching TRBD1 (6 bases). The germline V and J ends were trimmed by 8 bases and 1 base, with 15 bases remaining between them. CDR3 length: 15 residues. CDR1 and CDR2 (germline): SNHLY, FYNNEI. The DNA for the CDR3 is TGTGCCAGCCGAGGGGGTCGGGGGAGCAATCAGCCCCAGCATTTT. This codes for CASRGGRGSNQPQHF.

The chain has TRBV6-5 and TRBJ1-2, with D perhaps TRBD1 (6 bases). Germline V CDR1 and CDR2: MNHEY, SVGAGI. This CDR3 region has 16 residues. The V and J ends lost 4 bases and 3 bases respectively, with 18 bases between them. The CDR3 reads CASSSRSGAGDYGYTF. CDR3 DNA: TGTGCCAGCAGTTCCCGCTCAGGTGCAGGGGACTATGGCTACACCTTC.

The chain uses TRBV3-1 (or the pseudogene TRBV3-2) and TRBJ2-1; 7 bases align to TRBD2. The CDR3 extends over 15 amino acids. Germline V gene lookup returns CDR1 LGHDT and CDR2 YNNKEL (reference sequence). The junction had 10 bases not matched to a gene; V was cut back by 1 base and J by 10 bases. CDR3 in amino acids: CASSQVPLGGGEQFF. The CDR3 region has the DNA TGTGCCAGCAGCCAAGTTCCCCTCGGGGGAGGGGAGCAGTTCTTC.